This passage covers 13 T cell receptor beta chains from one sample sequenced in a study of blood T cell repertoires in COVID-19. Libraries were prepared by immunoSEQ multiplex PCR; TCRdb keeps only in-frame clonotypes and omits some of them. The sample carries 350,000 or so clones, roughly 90% recorded once. The sequenced material came from peripheral blood. These receptor sequences come from a young man with active or convalescent COVID-19.

This clone was counted only a few times. This chain joins TRBV12-3 or TRBV12-4 and TRBJ2-3; D remains ambiguous. The CDR3 is 13 residues long. The V end was cut by 7 bases, the J end by 0 bases, with 8 bases between. This chain's CDR3 is CASTPPSTDTQYF. CDR3 bases: TGTGCCAGCACCCCTCCGAGCACAGATACGCAGTATTTT.

The CDR3 nucleotides are TGTGCCAGCAGCTCCACAGGGGATTACAATCAGCCCCAGCATTTT. This gives the protein CASSSTGDYNQPQHF. The chain links TRBV7-8 to TRBJ1-5; 7 bases align to TRBD1. The V segment lost 4 bases and the J segment 3 bases; nucleotides outside the gene matches: 6. Germline V gene data show CDR1 as SGHVS and CDR2 as FQNEAQ. CDR3 length: 15 residues.

This clone showed up just a few times. Different DNA sequences within this sample yield the same CDR3. The gene calls are TRBV7-9 and TRBJ1-4, with 8 bases fitting TRBD1. This CDR3 has 15 amino acids. The V and J ends lost 0 bases and 8 bases, in that order; junction bases with no gene match: 5. Germline assignment: CDR1 SEHNR and CDR2 FQNEAQ (reference sequence). CDR3 residues: CASSLAAGGEEKLFF. The CDR3 bases are TGTGCCAGCAGCTTAGCGGCAGGGGGCGAGGAAAAACTGTTTTTT.

V gene TRBV3-1 (or the pseudogene TRBV3-2) combines with J gene TRBJ1-1; TRBD1 agrees at 7 bases. Germline V lookup: CDR1 LGHDT, CDR2 YNNKEL (reference sequence). The CDR3 length is 13 residues. V dropped 1 base and J dropped 6; count of bases not matched to a gene: 2. The CDR3 DNA sequence: TGTGCCAGCAGCCAAGTACAGGGGTCTGAAGCTTTCTTT. Its protein is CASSQVQGSEAFF.

This sequence joins TRBV10-3 and TRBJ2-5; the D gene is possibly TRBD1 (5 bases). Per the germline V gene, CDR1 is ENHRY and CDR2 is SYGVKD. The CDR3 has 14 amino acids. V shed 0 bases and J shed 4 bases, with 9 bases lying between them. The CDR3 DNA is TGTGCCATCAGTGAGTCGGTAGGGGCAGAGACCCAGTACTTC. It yields the protein CAISESVGAETQYF.

The chain joins TRBV5-4 to TRBJ2-7; 8 nucleotides agree with TRBD1. V was clipped by 4 bases and J by 4 bases; unmatched bases: 7. This CDR3 is built from 14 residues. The germline V gene encodes CDR1 SGHNT and CDR2 YYREEE (reference sequence). The CDR3 here is CASSGDRGFYEQYF. DNA for the CDR3: TGTGCCAGCAGCGGTGACAGGGGTTTTTACGAGCAGTACTTC.

The chain employs TRBV6-5 and TRBJ1-3; D unclear. This CDR3 region has 16 residues. Per the germline V gene, CDR1 is MNHEY and CDR2 is SVGAGI. V lost 0 bases, J lost 0 bases, and 9 bases lay in between. CDR3 coding DNA: TGTGCCAGCAGTTACTCTTCAGGCACCTCTGGAAACACCATATATTTT. It yields the protein CASSYSSGTSGNTIYF.

This clone was found once. The chain carries TRBV20-1 and TRBJ2-7, with a weak D call TRBD2 (5 bases). There are 11 residues in the CDR3. CDR1 DFQATT and CDR2 SNEGSKA come from the germline V gene (reference sequence). V was trimmed by 0 bases and J by 7 bases, leaving 7 bases between them. Here the CDR3 reads CSARDRGEQYF. The CDR3 DNA is TGCAGTGCTAGAGACCGGGGTGAGCAGTACTTC.

This clone was recorded a few times. The rearrangement links TRBV19 to TRBJ1-6; TRBD1 aligns across 7 bases. Germline CDR1 reads LNHDA; CDR2 reads SQIVND (reference sequence). The CDR3 runs to 13 residues. Losses at the gene ends were 5 bases for V and 10 bases for J; bases not matched to a gene: 5. As DNA, the CDR3 is TGTGCCAGTAGTCTCCGGGACAGCTCACCCCTCCACTTT. It encodes CASSLRDSSPLHF.

This clone occurred a few times. The V call is TRBV27, the J call TRBJ1-2, with D possibly being TRBD1 (6 bases). Germline CDR1 is MNHEY and CDR2 is SMNVEV (reference sequence). The germline V and J ends were trimmed by 5 bases and 5 bases, with 21 bases remaining between them. The CDR3 has 16 residues. DNA for the CDR3: TGTGCCAGCAGTCACTCGGGGGGCCAGGGGAGGTATGGCTACACCTTC. The encoded protein is CASSHSGGQGRYGYTF.

CDR3 loop: CASSQAVTGNEQYF. Here the CDR3 DNA reads TGTGCCAGCAGCCAAGCGGTGACAGGTAACGAGCAGTACTTC. The V and J genes are TRBV3-1 (or the pseudogene TRBV3-2) and TRBJ2-7; D is possibly TRBD1 (6 bases). V lost 1 base, J lost 5 bases, and 12 bases lay in between. The CDR3 is made up of 14 amino acids. CDR1 and CDR2 from the germline V gene are LGHDT and YNNKEL (reference sequence).

This chain joins TRBV4-1 and TRBJ2-1; perhaps TRBD1 as D (5 bases). V gave up 3 bases and J gave up 8 bases, with 8 bases separating them. This CDR3 region has 12 residues. Germline CDR1 reads MGHRA; CDR2 reads YSYEKL. CDR3 nucleotide sequence: TGCGCCAGCAGCCACGACAGCGATGAGCAGTTCTTC. Translation gives CASSHDSDEQFF.

The CDR3 here is CASSSRGTGELFF. The CDR3 DNA reads as TGCGCCAGCAGCTCTAGGGGGACCGGGGAGCTGTTTTTT. V is TRBV5-1 and J is TRBJ2-2; possibly TRBD1 for D (6 bases). Germline CDR1 and CDR2: SGHRS and YFSETQ. This CDR3 spans 13 amino acids. V was trimmed by 3 bases and J by 5 bases, leaving 8 bases between them.